These T cell receptor beta chains were read from a single sample in a study of Graves' ophthalmopathy and Graves' hyperthyroidism. TCRdb re-analysed the multiplex PCR reads in MiXCR, keeping a single row per CDR3 protein. The data contain around 1.1 million distinct CDR3 sequences, about 36% of them seen just once; the ten biggest clones take up around 10%. The specimen sequenced was peripheral blood or thyroid tissue (not recorded which). The origin of the receptors is an adult man with Graves' hyperthyroidism. Each CDR3 is given with its conserved first and last residue. A D gene is named only where the DNA matches it firmly. Not every row has a clone size; where given, it reads once, few, many or a size class.

>TRBV3-1|few|TRBD2|TRBJ2-7
TGTGCCAGCAGCCTCGTCGGGACTAGCGGCTACGAGCAGTACTTC
CASSLVGTSGYEQYF
>TRBV29-1|.|.|TRBJ1-2
TGCAGCGTGCAACAGGGATTTAGTAACTATGGCTACACCTTC
CSVQQGFSNYGYTF
>TRBV2|.|TRBD1|TRBJ1-1
TGTGCCAGCAGGGCCCAGGGGGATTACACTGAAACTTTCTTT
CASRAQGDYTETFF
>TRBV12-3/TRBV12-4|.|TRBD1|TRBJ2-2
TGTGCCAGCAGCCAGACAGGGGGGAACACCGGGGAGCTGTTTTTT
CASSQTGGNTGELFF
>TRBV10-3|.|TRBD2|TRBJ2-2
TGTGCCATCGGAGACAGCGGGGGGGTTCGCGGGGAGCTGTTTTTT
CAIGDSGGVRGELFF
>TRBV2|many|.|TRBJ1-2
TGTGCCAGCAGCCTCCAGGGGCTTGGCTACACCTTC
CASSLQGLGYTF
>TRBV7-3|.|.|TRBJ2-5
TGTGCCAGCAGCTTAACCCCGACAGGGACCCAGTACTTC
CASSLTPTGTQYF
>TRBV20-1|many|.|TRBJ1-2
TGCAGTGCTTCCGACAGGCGAAGCTATGGCTACACCTTC
CSASDRRSYGYTF
>TRBV10-3|many|.|TRBJ1-1
TGTGCCATCAGTGAAATGATGAACACTGAAGCTTTCTTT
CAISEMMNTEAFF
>TRBV13|many|TRBD1|TRBJ2-7
TGTGCCAGCAGCTCGGGACAGTCCGTAAGAGAGCAGTACTTC
CASSSGQSVREQYF
>TRBV7-3|.|.|TRBJ1-6
TGTGCCAGCAGCGTAGATCCCCTGCGGGGTTCACCCCTCCACTTT
CASSVDPLRGSPLHF
>TRBV10-3|few|.|TRBJ2-2
TGTGCCATCAGTGAGACGGAGGGCCCCGGGGAGCTGTTTTTT
CAISETEGPGELFF
>TRBV7-9|many|.|TRBJ1-1
TGTGCCAGCAGCTTAAACGAGGACAGAAACACTGAAGCTTTCTTT
CASSLNEDRNTEAFF
>TRBV4-1|.|.|TRBJ2-5
TGCGCCAGCAGCCTAGCCCCGGGACCCCAACCAGGGTCGACTCGGGGGACCCAGTACTTC
CASSLAPGPQPGSTRGTQYF
>TRBV10-3|.|.|TRBJ1-2
TGTGCCATCAGTGAGTCGGGAGGAAACACCTTC
CAISESGGNTF
>TRBV7-9|many|TRBD1|TRBJ1-5
TGTGCCAGCAGCTTAGTAGCGGGACAGGGTAACAATCAGCCCCAGCATTTT
CASSLVAGQGNNQPQHF
>TRBV19|.|TRBD1|TRBJ2-7
TGTGCCAGTAGGAGTTACAGGGGTCCCAAACCCTACGAGCAGTACTTC
CASRSYRGPKPYEQYF
>TRBV29-1|.|.|TRBJ1-5
TGCAGCGTTGACGACGCGGGGATGGCGGCCCAGCATTTT
CSVDDAGMAAQHF
>TRBV29-1|many|TRBD1|TRBJ1-2
TGCAGCGTTCCACCGGGACAGGGGTTCGATGGCTACACCTTC
CSVPPGQGFDGYTF
>TRBV10-2|.|.|TRBJ2-7
TGTGCCAGCAGCGCCCGATCGGTTAGCCACGAGCAGTACTTC
CASSARSVSHEQYF
>TRBV2|many|.|TRBJ1-5
TGTGCCAGCAGACAGGACGGAAATAGCAATCAGCCCCAGCATTTT
CASRQDGNSNQPQHF
>TRBV19|.|TRBD1|TRBJ1-2
TGTGCCAGTAGTTCCCAGACAGGGGCTTGGGGCTACACCTTC
CASSSQTGAWGYTF
>TRBV7-9|.|.|TRBJ1-2
TGTGCCAGCAGCCCACGGACGGACTATGGCCACACCTTC
CASSPRTDYGHTF
>TRBV10-2|.|.|TRBJ2-5
TGCGCCAGCAGCTGGGACCCGTTGGGGACCCAGTACTTC
CASSWDPLGTQYF
>TRBV19|.|TRBD1|TRBJ2-7
TGTGCCAGTAGCGCCGGGACAGGGAATAACGAGCAGTACTTC
CASSAGTGNNEQYF
>TRBV7-2|.|.|TRBJ1-1
TGTGCCAGCAGCCCCCCGAGAATAGCGGGGAACACTGAAGCTTTCTTT
CASSPPRIAGNTEAFF
>TRBV24-1|many|.|TRBJ2-2
TGTGCCACCCTCTCGGCGAACACCGGGGAGCTGTTTTTT
CATLSANTGELFF
>TRBV2|many|.|TRBJ2-7
TGTGCCAGCATGGGCATGGGTTACGAGCAGTACTTC
CASMGMGYEQYF
>TRBV2|many|TRBD1|TRBJ1-5
TGTGCCAGCAGCGCGGGACAGGGAGAGAATCAGCCCCAGCATTTT
CASSAGQGENQPQHF
>TRBV4-1|.|.|TRBJ2-5
TGCGCCAGCAGCCGAGCACCGGGTCAACAAGAGACCCAGTACTTC
CASSRAPGQQETQYF